Detailed here is one T cell receptor (beta chain). Its antigen is not known. RNA totalling about 0.45 to 1 ug underwent reverse transcription with random hexamers. MiXCR was run by TCRdb on the immunoSEQ multiplex PCR reads, yielding one entry per CDR3 protein. The sample carries about 130,000 distinct CDR3 sequences, about 93% recorded once. The authors sequenced TCR beta from blood CD8+ and CD4+ T cells. This entry belongs to a study of CD8 T cells in Susac syndrome. Study-level results: The number of individuals included in the study's TCR sequencing and HLA analysis was acknowledged as relatively small.

This receptor was obtained from a human donor in good health. Sequenced input: CD4+ T cells from PBMCs.

CDR3 sequence: CATSRDGTRYNEQFF. The CDR3 DNA is TGTGCCACCAGCAGAGACGGAACTCGTTACAATGAGCAGTTCTTC. This chain links TRBV15 with TRBJ2-1; unclear D gene. This CDR3 has 15 residues. Germline lookup yields CDR1 LNHNV and CDR2 YYDKDF (reference sequence). Trimming pared 0 bases from V and 4 bases from J, leaving 10 bases between.